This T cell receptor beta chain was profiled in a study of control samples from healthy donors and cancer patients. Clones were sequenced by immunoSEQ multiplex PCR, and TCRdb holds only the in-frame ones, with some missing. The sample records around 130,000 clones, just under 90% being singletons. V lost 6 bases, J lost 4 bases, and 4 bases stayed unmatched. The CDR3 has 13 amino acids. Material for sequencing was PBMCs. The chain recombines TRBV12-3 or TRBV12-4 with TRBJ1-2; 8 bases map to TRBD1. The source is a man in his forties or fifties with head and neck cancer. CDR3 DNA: TGTGCCAGCAGAGGACAGGGTACCTATGGCTACACCTTC. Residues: CASRGQGTYGYTF.